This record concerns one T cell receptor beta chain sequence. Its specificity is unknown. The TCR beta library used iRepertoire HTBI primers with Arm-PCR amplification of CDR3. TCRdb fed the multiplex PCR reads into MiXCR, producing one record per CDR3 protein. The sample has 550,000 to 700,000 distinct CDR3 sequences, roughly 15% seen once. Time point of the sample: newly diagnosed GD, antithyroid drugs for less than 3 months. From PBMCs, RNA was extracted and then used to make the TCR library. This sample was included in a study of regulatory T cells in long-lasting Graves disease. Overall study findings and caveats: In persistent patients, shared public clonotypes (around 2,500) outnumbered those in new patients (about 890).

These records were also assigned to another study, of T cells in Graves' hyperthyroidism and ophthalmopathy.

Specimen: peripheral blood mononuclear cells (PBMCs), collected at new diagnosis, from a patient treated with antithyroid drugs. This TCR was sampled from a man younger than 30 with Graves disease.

The CDR3 coding sequence is TGTGCCAGCAGGAAGGGACTAGCGGGAGGTTTGTCTCATGAGCAGTTCTTC. As protein: CASRKGLAGGLSHEQFF. The chain couples TRBV27 to TRBJ2-1, with TRBD2 matching over 15 bases. V was clipped by 6 bases and J by 8 bases; unmatched bases: 11. The CDR3 has 17 residues. CDR1 MNHEY and CDR2 SMNVEV come from the germline V gene (reference sequence).